These 22 T cell receptor beta chains came from one sample sequenced in a study of human CD8 memory T cell subsets. TCR beta was sequenced from UMI-tagged 5' RACE libraries. TCRdb re-analyzed the 5' RACE reads; it lists each CDR3 protein once, without DNA. The sample's table shows several thousand distinct CDR3 sequences. Source material: CD8+ T cells from PBMCs. The receptor source for this set is a human donor in good health.

The rearrangement joins TRBV7-9 to TRBJ2-7; TCRdb lists TRBD1, though no DNA is available to test this call. This CDR3 spans 13 amino acids. The germline CDR1 and CDR2 sequences are SEHNR and FQNEAQ (reference sequence). The CDR3 region is CASSTPDRGKQYF.

This sequence joins TRBV27 and TRBJ2-7. The CDR3 runs 14 residues. Germline V gene lookup returns CDR1 MNHEY and CDR2 SMNVEV (reference sequence). CDR3 loop: CASSLSTGTYEQYF.

This clonotype is medium-sized by frequency. V is TRBV7-6 and J is TRBJ1-3; TCRdb returns TRBD1, unconfirmable since there is no DNA. Germline V gene lookup returns CDR1 SGHVS and CDR2 FNYEAQ. The CDR3 is 14 amino acids. The CDR3: CASSFGTGSDTIYF.

By frequency, this clonotype is medium-sized (0.01 to 0.1%). This sequence joins TRBV29-1 and TRBJ1-1; the TRBD1 assignment by TCRdb is unverifiable without DNA. Germline CDR1 reads SQVTM; CDR2 reads ANQGSEA. This CDR3 contains 13 residues. Here the CDR3 reads CSVDRGVGTEAFF.

V and J are TRBV6-5 and TRBJ2-1; TCRdb's assignment of TRBD1 cannot be checked, as there is no DNA. The CDR3 has 11 amino acids. Germline CDR1 MNHEY, CDR2 SVGAGI. The CDR3 region is CASSPGDEQFF.

This chain links TRBV27 with TRBJ2-2. Germline V gene data show CDR1 as MNHEY and CDR2 as SMNVEV (reference sequence). The CDR3 is 13 amino acids. CDR3: CASSFLTDGELFF.

This clonotype registers medium-sized by frequency. The chain carries TRBV6-2 or TRBV6-3 and TRBJ2-5; TCRdb calls TRBD1, which cannot be checked without DNA. This CDR3 contains 13 residues. The germline gives CDR1 MNHEY, CDR2 SVGEGT. The CDR3 sequence is CASYAGVGETQYF.

V usage is TRBV14 and J usage is TRBJ2-7; TCRdb indicates TRBD2, and absent DNA this call remains unverified. Germline assignment: CDR1 SGHDN and CDR2 FVKESK. The CDR3 length is 16 residues. The CDR3 loop reads CASSHVGGTVDYEQYF.

The chain employs TRBV20-1 and TRBJ2-7; checking the TCRdb D call of TRBD2 is not possible without DNA. Germline V CDR1 and CDR2: DFQATT, SNEGSKA (reference sequence). There are 15 residues in the CDR3. CDR3 protein: CSARDGTNLQLEQYF.

V and J are TRBV5-1 and TRBJ2-1; without DNA, the TCRdb call of TRBD2 cannot be checked. Germline assignment: CDR1 SGHRS and CDR2 YFSETQ. The length of the CDR3 is 18 residues. The CDR3 loop reads CASSLEPTSTSGYNEQFF.

The chain joins TRBV27 to TRBJ2-1; TCRdb reports TRBD2, a call that lacks DNA to check it against. The germline V gene has CDR1 MNHEY and CDR2 SMNVEV (reference sequence). This CDR3 contains 14 residues. The CDR3 sequence is CASSWTSSLDEQFF.

The rearrangement links TRBV24-1 to TRBJ1-5; checking the TCRdb D call of TRBD1 is not possible without DNA. The germline V gene has CDR1 KGHDR and CDR2 SFDVKD. The CDR3 totals 15 residues. CDR3 sequence reads: CATSDTGQSNQPQHF.

The chain joins TRBV6-5 to TRBJ2-5; TCRdb reports TRBD2, a call that lacks DNA to check it against. The CDR3 runs 17 residues. The germline V gene has CDR1 MNHEY and CDR2 SVGAGI. The CDR3: CASSWGLAGKDGETQYF.

J is TRBJ2-5 and V is TRBV5-4; the D gene TCRdb calls, TRBD1, cannot be checked with no DNA. The CDR3 runs to 13 residues. The V gene's germline CDR1 is SGHNT and CDR2 YYREEE (reference sequence). CDR3 sequence: CASEESGGKTQYF.

The chain carries TRBV5-4 and TRBJ2-3; as DNA is missing, the TRBD2 call by TCRdb cannot be tested. Per the germline V gene, CDR1 is SGHNT and CDR2 is YYREEE (reference sequence). The CDR3 has 16 amino acids. The CDR3 spells CASSSLAGGPTDTQYF.

This chain links TRBV4-1 with TRBJ2-3. CDR1 is MGHRA, CDR2 YSYEKL, per germline. This CDR3 has 14 residues. CDR3: CASSLQRNTDTQYF.

The CDR3 reads CASSPQGLRLASYEQYF. This chain uses TRBV27 with TRBJ2-7; TCRdb's D gene call, TRBD1, goes unchecked for lack of DNA. Germline V gives CDR1 MNHEY, CDR2 SMNVEV (reference sequence). This CDR3 spans 17 amino acids.

This clonotype shows up as medium-sized by frequency. This chain connects TRBV4-2 to TRBJ2-2; TCRdb indicates TRBD1, and absent DNA this call remains unverified. CDR1 LGHNA and CDR2 YNFKEQ come from the germline V gene. This CDR3 is built from 16 residues. The CDR3 is CASSQDAGRVSGELFF.

By frequency, this clonotype registers medium-sized. The V and J genes are TRBV29-1 and TRBJ2-7; the TRBD1 assignment by TCRdb is unverifiable without DNA. CDR1 is SQVTM, CDR2 ANQGSEA, per germline. The CDR3 extends over 13 amino acids. The CDR3: CSVESRVNYEQYF.

The rearrangement uses TRBV24-1 and TRBJ2-7; TCRdb names TRBD1, which stays unverified in the absence of DNA. Per germline, CDR1 KGHDR and CDR2 SFDVKD. This CDR3 has 14 residues. CDR3 residues: CATSDPRTGDEQYF.

V usage is TRBV5-1 and J usage is TRBJ2-7; the D call from TCRdb, TRBD1, cannot be confirmed without DNA. Per germline, CDR1 SGHRS and CDR2 YFSETQ. The CDR3 loop spans 14 amino acids. CDR3 sequence reads: CASSFGQGEEEQYF.

Frequency places this clonotype as medium-sized. This sequence joins TRBV7-9 and TRBJ2-1; absent DNA, TCRdb's TRBD2 call cannot be checked. This CDR3 has 14 residues. The germline V gene has CDR1 SEHNR and CDR2 FQNEAQ (reference sequence). Here the CDR3 reads CASSLLEAGYEQFF.